This T cell receptor (beta chain) came from a study of response to subunit inactivated influenza vaccine. TCRdb used MiXCR to reprocess the RT-PCR reads, holding one entry per CDR3 protein. The data hold more than 700,000 distinct CDR3 sequences, with 21% observed a single time. Details on this clonotype: Its target is not known.

Findings of the study overall: The authors offered the suggestion that each seasonal influenza vaccination recruits few new T cells.

Sequencing was performed on PBMCs from blood, taken roughly 5 days after vaccination. This receptor was taken from a man in his fifties who received an inactivated influenza vaccine.

The CDR3 DNA reads as TGTGCCAGCAGTGGGGGGCGGAAGAATGAGCAGTTCTTC. Residues: CASSGGRKNEQFF. The V and J genes are TRBV6-2 or TRBV6-3 and TRBJ2-1; D may be TRBD1 or TRBD2 (6 bases each). The CDR3 has 13 amino acids. Per germline, CDR1 MNHEY and CDR2 SVGEGT. The V end was cut by 5 bases, the J end by 7 bases, with 12 bases between.